The 26 T cell receptor beta chains reported below all come from one sample, sequenced in a study of technical replicates of blood from four donors. Profiling relied on immunoSEQ multiplex PCR, and the TCRdb table lists in-frame clones only, not all of them. The data show some 70,000 clones, approximately 90% seen once. The sample comprised T cells isolated from PBMCs. Receptor source: a human donor in good health.

This chain uses TRBV20-1 with TRBJ1-2; D is unclear. V lost 8 bases to trimming and J lost 4 bases, with 8 bases between them. The CDR3 is made up of 10 amino acids. Germline V gene sequence: CDR1 DFQATT, CDR2 SNEGSKA (reference sequence). CDR3 DNA: TGCAGTTATCCCTTCTATGGCTACACCTTC. It encodes CSYPFYGYTF.

V gene TRBV11-2 combines with J gene TRBJ1-4; tentatively, D is TRBD1 (5 bases). V lost 8 bases, J lost 5 bases, and 21 bases lay in between. The CDR3 spans 16 residues. Germline CDR1 SGHAT, CDR2 FQNNGV. The CDR3 DNA reads TGTGCCAGCTCCTTTCAGACGGCAGGGCCGAATGAAAAACTGTTTTTT. This gives the protein CASSFQTAGPNEKLFF.

The genes are TRBV4-2 and TRBJ1-3, with TRBD1 identical over 7 bases. Germline CDR1 reads LGHNA; CDR2 reads YNFKEQ. J was trimmed by 4 bases and V by 0 bases; bases with no gene match: 6. The CDR3 extends over 16 amino acids. As DNA, the CDR3 is TGTGCCAGCAGCCAAGAGCCGGGACAGATCGGAAACACCATATATTTT. This gives the protein CASSQEPGQIGNTIYF.

Written as DNA, the CDR3 is TGTGCCAGCAGTTACAGCAGCGGGAGGATAGGCGAGCAGTACTTC. This gives the protein CASSYSSGRIGEQYF. The chain combines TRBV6-6 with TRBJ2-7; TRBD2 agrees at 9 bases. V trimming: 2 bases; J trimming: 6 bases; junction bases outside the gene matches: 8. Germline-derived CDR1 and CDR2 are MNHNY and SVGAGI (reference sequence). The CDR3 is 15 residues long.

The chain combines TRBV18 with TRBJ1-2, with D possibly being TRBD1 (5 bases). CDR3 size: 14 residues. V lost 0 bases and J lost 8, with 13 bases in between. CDR1 KGHSH and CDR2 LQKENI come from the germline V gene. CDR3 amino acids: CASSPPDIPGGYTF. The DNA for the CDR3 is TGTGCCAGCTCACCACCGGACATCCCAGGAGGCTACACCTTC.

This rearrangement joins TRBV30 to TRBJ2-5, with 13 positions matching TRBD2. The CDR3 is made up of 18 amino acids. The junction had 13 bases not matched to a gene; V was cut back by 2 bases and J by 4 bases. CDR1 and CDR2 (germline): GTSNPN, SVGIG (reference sequence). CDR3 coding DNA: TGTGCCTGGAGTTTTGCACGGACTAGCGGGAGCTGGGGAGAGACCCAGTACTTC. Protein sequence: CAWSFARTSGSWGETQYF.

This clone was found once. V gene TRBV30 combines with J gene TRBJ1-2; tentatively, D is TRBD1 (5 bases). Germline V gene data show CDR1 as GTSNPN and CDR2 as SVGIG (reference sequence). The CDR3 length is 13 residues. Trimming removed 1 base from V and 4 bases from J, with 10 bases in between. CDR3 coding DNA: TGTGCCTGGAGTGAGTCCAGGGTCTATGGCTACACCTTC. This encodes CAWSESRVYGYTF. The complete variable domain, with remaining parts taken from reference TRBV30 and TRBJ1-2, reads SQTIHQWPATLVQPVGSPLSLECTVEGTSNPNLYWYRQAAGRGLQLLFYSVGIGQISSEVPQNLSASRPQDRQFILSSKKLLLSDSGFYLCAWSESRVYGYTFGSGTRLTVV.

CDR3 DNA: TGTGCCAGCAGCGAGCTTTGGCTAGCGCAGACCTACGAGCAGTACTTC. It is translated as CASSELWLAQTYEQYF. The V call is TRBV9, the J call TRBJ2-7; D is perhaps TRBD2 (6 bases). Germline V gene lookup returns CDR1 SGDLS and CDR2 YYNGEE. Deletions cut 3 bases from V and 2 bases from J, with 18 bases between. This CDR3 region has 16 residues.

The chain links TRBV19 to TRBJ1-3, with D perhaps matching TRBD1 (6 bases). Germline-derived CDR1 and CDR2 are LNHDA and SQIVND (reference sequence). CDR3 length equals 16 residues. Trimming pared 2 bases from V and 4 bases from J, leaving 15 bases between. In nucleotides, the CDR3 is TGTGCCAGTAGTATAAGCGGATACAGGGCAGGAAACACCATATATTTT. Protein: CASSISGYRAGNTIYF.

This sequence joins TRBV27 and TRBJ1-4; D might be TRBD1 (5 bases). The germline CDR1 and CDR2 sequences are MNHEY and SMNVEV (reference sequence). Trimming left V 1 base short and J 7 bases short, with 7 bases between. The CDR3 is made up of 13 amino acids. The CDR3 DNA is TGTGCCAGCAGTTTATGGGGGGGTGAAAAACTGTTTTTT. Its translation: CASSLWGGEKLFF.

This sequence joins TRBV5-1 and TRBJ1-2; D possibly corresponds to TRBD1 (5 bases). There are 14 residues in the CDR3. V lost 5 bases and J 5 bases, leaving 16 bases between the germline ends. CDR1 and CDR2 from the germline V gene are SGHRS and YFSETQ. The CDR3 is CASRAGSGLYGYTF. The CDR3 coding sequence is TGCGCCAGCAGAGCAGGGTCTGGCTTATATGGCTACACCTTC.

The CDR3 region is CASSLNRAGYEQYF. In DNA form, the CDR3 reads TGTGCCAGCAGCTTGAACAGGGCGGGCTACGAGCAGTACTTC. The V gene is TRBV5-5, the J gene TRBJ2-7; D is perhaps TRBD1 (6 bases). V was cut by 1 base and J by 3 bases, with 11 bases left in between. In germline, CDR1 is SGHKS, CDR2 YYEKEE (reference sequence). This CDR3 comprises 14 residues.

V and J are TRBV9 and TRBJ2-5, with 9 bases fitting TRBD1. The CDR3 runs to 15 residues. The V gene end was trimmed by 4 bases and the J gene end by 5 bases; junction bases not matched to a gene: 9. Germline V gene data show CDR1 as SGDLS and CDR2 as YYNGEE. This CDR3 reads CASSPWTGVSETQYF. CDR3 nucleotides: TGTGCCAGCAGCCCTTGGACAGGGGTTAGCGAGACCCAGTACTTC.

The chain has TRBV7-2 and TRBJ1-1; the D is unclear. V gave up 5 bases and J gave up 1 base, with 11 bases separating them. The CDR3 extends over 14 amino acids. CDR1 and CDR2 (germline): SGHTA, FQGNSA. The CDR3 region is CASSPGPGNTEAFF. DNA of the CDR3: TGTGCCAGCAGCCCGGGTCCGGGGAACACTGAAGCTTTCTTT.

The V gene is TRBV19, the J gene TRBJ1-5, with D unclear. The CDR3 runs 14 residues. CDR1 is LNHDA and CDR2 is SQIVND in the germline V gene (reference sequence). V lost 3 bases and J lost 4, with 10 bases in between. CDR3 region: CASSIGFTNQPQHF. The DNA for the CDR3 is TGTGCCAGTAGTATTGGTTTCACAAATCAGCCCCAGCATTTT.

The chain combines TRBV4-2 with TRBJ2-3, with 7 nucleotides matching TRBD1. The CDR3 is made up of 16 amino acids. CDR1 LGHNA and CDR2 YNFKEQ come from the germline V gene. Losses at the gene ends were 0 bases for V and 3 bases for J; bases not matched to a gene: 6. CDR3 amino acids: CASSQEYRGRTDTQYF. CDR3 nucleotide sequence: TGTGCCAGCAGCCAAGAGTACAGGGGTAGGACAGATACGCAGTATTTT.

CDR3 protein: CASSLGLVAGKVYEQYF. DNA for the CDR3: TGTGCCAGCAGCTTAGGATTGGTAGCGGGGAAAGTCTACGAGCAGTACTTC. The chain combines TRBV7-9 with TRBJ2-7; TRBD2 matches 8 bases. The V gene's germline CDR1 is SEHNR and CDR2 FQNEAQ (reference sequence). V lost 1 base to trimming and J lost 3 bases; unmatched junction nucleotides: 11. The CDR3 sequence is 17 residues long.

This clone was observed a single time. The rearrangement links TRBV27 to TRBJ2-2, with 8 bases matching TRBD2. The germline V gene encodes CDR1 MNHEY and CDR2 SMNVEV (reference sequence). The CDR3 is made up of 15 amino acids. After removal of 4 bases from V and 5 bases from J, the junction contained 6 bases not matched to a gene. The DNA for the CDR3 is TGTGCCAGCAGTTCCGGGACTAGTCCTACCGGGGAGCTGTTTTTT. The encoded protein is CASSSGTSPTGELFF.

This chain connects TRBV14 to TRBJ1-4; unclear D gene. The CDR3 contains 13 residues. V was cut by 2 bases and J by 7 bases, with 8 bases left in between. The germline V gene has CDR1 SGHDN and CDR2 FVKESK. The CDR3: CASSQPLFEKLFF. In nucleotides, the CDR3 is TGTGCCAGCAGCCAACCTCTGTTTGAAAAACTGTTTTTT.

The chain recombines TRBV2 with TRBJ2-7; 15 bases agree with TRBD2. This CDR3 spans 14 amino acids. Germline V gene sequence: CDR1 SNHLY, CDR2 FYNNEI. Unmatched junction bases numbered 0, after V lost 4 bases and J lost 5 bases. CDR3: CASSGTSGRDEQYF. The CDR3 DNA sequence: TGTGCCAGCAGTGGGACTAGCGGGAGGGACGAGCAGTACTTC.

The chain joins TRBV27 to TRBJ2-1, with 12 nucleotides matching TRBD2. J lost 7 bases, V lost 4 bases, and 11 bases had no gene match. CDR1 and CDR2 (germline): MNHEY, SMNVEV (reference sequence). The CDR3 sequence is 17 residues long. CDR3 sequence (DNA): TGTGCCAGCAGTTGGAGACTAGCGGGAGTGTTGGGGAATGAGCAGTTCTTC. Translation: CASSWRLAGVLGNEQFF.

This clone was seen just once. This rearrangement joins TRBV18 to TRBJ1-1; D unclear. V lost 2 bases and J 3 bases, leaving 13 bases between the germline ends. CDR1 KGHSH and CDR2 LQKENI come from the germline V gene. The CDR3 covers 15 residues. The CDR3 DNA reads as TGTGCCAGCTCACCATTTTCCAACAGAGACACTGAAGCTTTCTTT. It yields the protein CASSPFSNRDTEAFF.

The chain has TRBV4-3 and TRBJ2-2; D is unresolved. Germline V gene data show CDR1 as LGHNA and CDR2 as YSLEER. The CDR3 sequence is 14 residues long. V dropped 0 bases and J dropped 1 base, with 3 bases sitting between them. Written as DNA, the CDR3 is TGCGCCAGCAGCCAAGACAGGAACACCGGGGAGCTGTTTTTT. Translated: CASSQDRNTGELFF.

This chain uses TRBV10-3 with TRBJ2-7; TRBD2 matches 10 bases. Unmatched junction bases numbered 3, after V lost 4 bases and J lost 3 bases. CDR1 is ENHRY and CDR2 is SYGVKD in the germline V gene. CDR3 size: 14 residues. For the CDR3, the DNA is TGTGCCATCAGTGGACTAGCGGGCTACTACGAGCAGTACTTC. Its protein is CAISGLAGYYEQYF.

CDR3 coding DNA: TGTGCCACCAAACCCGCGGAGGAGGAAGCTTTCTTT. Translation gives CATKPAEEEAFF. This sequence joins TRBV25-1 and TRBJ1-1; no firm D call. Germline V lookup: CDR1 MGHDK, CDR2 SYGVNS. The CDR3 is 12 residues long. V gave up 10 bases and J gave up 8 bases, with 17 bases separating them. Together with reference TRBV25-1 and TRBJ1-1, the CDR3 gives the full variable domain: EADIYQTPRYLVIGTGKKITLECSQTMGHDKMYWYQQDPGMELHLIHYSYGVNSTEKGDLSSESTVSRIRTEHFPLTLESARPSHTSQYLCATKPAEEEAFFGQGTRLTVV.

The DNA for the CDR3 is TGTGCCAGCAGCAAAGCCCGACAGGGGGTAGAACAGCCCCAGCATTTT. Translation gives CASSKARQGVEQPQHF. The chain has TRBV21-1 and TRBJ1-5; the listed D gene, TRBD1, was not tested against the DNA. TRBV21-1 constitutes a pseudogene. CDR3 size: 16 residues.